The 20 T cell receptor beta chains given below trace back to one sample, sequenced in a study of T cell clones after liver transplantation. Sequenced by immunoSEQ multiplex PCR; TCRdb stores in-frame clones only, minus some. This sample yields roughly 100,000 clones, of which around 80% are seen a single time; roughly 2.8% belongs to the top ten. The sequenced sample was CD4+ T cells from blood, obtained approximately 43 months after liver transplant. Every receptor here comes from a human patient who received a liver transplant. Certain T cells may be donor cells from the graft.

This clone was picked up a small number of times. An end of the junction does not agree with germline; a read error may underlie this. The chain carries TRBV28 and TRBJ1-5, with D perhaps matching TRBD1 (5 bases). The CDR3 has 16 amino acids. Germline V gives CDR1 MDHEN, CDR2 SYDVKM. CDR3 residues: CASILNRPYSNQPQHF. In nucleotides, the CDR3 is TGTGCCAGCATTTTAAACAGGCCCTATAGCAATCAGCCCCAGCATTTT.

The chain carries TRBV25-1 and TRBJ1-4, with D perhaps matching TRBD1 (5 bases). CDR1 MGHDK and CDR2 SYGVNS come from the germline V gene. V was shortened by 9 bases and J by 8 bases, with 13 bases between the two germline ends. This CDR3 contains 12 residues. This CDR3 reads CASQGIGEKLFF. The CDR3, as DNA: TGTGCCAGTCAGGGTATTGGGGAAAAACTGTTTTTT.

The chain couples TRBV5-1 to TRBJ1-1, with unresolved D. The CDR3 sequence is 13 residues long. V gave up 0 bases and J gave up 4 bases, with 7 bases separating them. The germline V gene encodes CDR1 SGHRS and CDR2 YFSETQ. CDR3 bases: TGCGCCAGCAGCTTGGGCGGGTCCACTGAAGCTTTCTTT. Its translation: CASSLGGSTEAFF.

The sample holds one count of this clone. The chain links TRBV6-1 to TRBJ1-5; a possible D gene is TRBD1 (5 bases). The germline V gene encodes CDR1 MNHNS and CDR2 SASEGT. Trimming left V 4 bases short and J 6 bases short, with 16 bases between. The CDR3 runs 15 residues. The CDR3 sequence is CASSGRDVRGQPQHF. For the CDR3, the DNA is TGTGCCAGCAGTGGCCGGGACGTTAGGGGTCAGCCCCAGCATTTT.

The chain joins TRBV7-3 to TRBJ2-5, with 14 bases fitting TRBD2. CDR3 size: 17 residues. V was clipped by 5 bases and J by 4 bases; unmatched bases: 9. Germline V lookup: CDR1 SGHTA, CDR2 FQGTGA. The CDR3 protein is CASSTGTSGRGGETQYF. The CDR3 DNA reads TGTGCCAGCAGCACTGGGACTAGCGGGAGAGGAGGAGAGACCCAGTACTTC. Complete variable domain (other parts from reference TRBV7-3 and TRBJ2-5): GAGVSQTPSNKVTEKGKYVELRCDPISGHTALYWYRQSLGQGPEFLIYFQGTGAADDSGLPNDRFFAVRPEGSVSTLKIQRTERGDSAVYLCASSTGTSGRGGETQYFGPGTRLLVL.

The V and J genes are TRBV19 and TRBJ2-1, with D possibly being TRBD2 (5 bases). The germline V gene has CDR1 LNHDA and CDR2 SQIVND (reference sequence). CDR3 length: 12 residues. V was shortened by 8 bases and J by 9 bases, with 14 bases between the two germline ends. CDR3 sequence: CASSGGGGEQFF. The CDR3 DNA is TGTGCCAGTTCAGGAGGAGGCGGTGAGCAGTTCTTC.

V gene TRBV2 combines with J gene TRBJ2-2; the D is unclear. The CDR3 has 13 residues. The V gene lost 1 base and the J gene lost 4 bases, with 4 bases spanning the gap. Germline V gene data show CDR1 as SNHLY and CDR2 as FYNNEI. The CDR3 sequence: CASSEVVTGELFF. The CDR3 DNA follows: TGTGCCAGCAGTGAAGTCGTCACCGGGGAGCTGTTTTTT.

CDR3 loop: CSVGTGLTQPQHF. The CDR3 DNA reads as TGCAGCGTTGGGACAGGGCTCACTCAGCCCCAGCATTTT. The chain joins TRBV29-1 to TRBJ1-5; 8 bases map to TRBD1. V was pared by 4 bases and J by 6 bases, with 5 bases of the junction left unmatched. Germline V gene data show CDR1 as SQVTM and CDR2 as ANQGSEA. The CDR3 is 13 residues long.

The chain uses TRBV4-1 and TRBJ2-6, with 7 bases identical to TRBD1. With V trimmed by 4 bases and J by 1 base, 7 bases remained unmatched. Per germline, CDR1 MGHRA and CDR2 YSYEKL. The CDR3 has 17 residues. CDR3 nucleotides: TGCGCCAGCAGCCTACACACAGGGGTTTCTGGGGCCAACGTCCTGACTTTC. It specifies CASSLHTGVSGANVLTF.

The CDR3 loop is CAISEDSNEKLFF. CDR3 DNA: TGTGCCATCAGTGAGGACTCGAATGAAAAACTGTTTTTT. This chain connects TRBV10-3 to TRBJ1-4; D gene uncertain. This CDR3 has 13 residues. V was clipped by 2 bases and J by 5 bases, with 6 bases between them. Germline CDR1 ENHRY, CDR2 SYGVKD.

The chain employs TRBV5-1 and TRBJ2-7; 12 bases match TRBD2. V was pared by 0 bases and J by 5 bases, with 6 bases of the junction left unmatched. This CDR3 has 16 amino acids. CDR1 and CDR2 from the germline V gene are SGHRS and YFSETQ. The CDR3 bases are TGCGCCAGCAGCTTGGATTTACTAGCGGGGGGCAACGAGCAGTACTTC. It is translated as CASSLDLLAGGNEQYF.

In its sample, this clone was seen a few times. This rearrangement joins TRBV6-1 to TRBJ2-2; TRBD2 matches 10 bases. J gave up 3 bases and V 4 bases, and 11 bases lay outside the gene matches. This CDR3 is 18 amino acids long. Looked up from germline, CDR1 is MNHNS and CDR2 is SASEGT. The CDR3 nucleotides are TGTGCCAGCAGTGCCCAGCGGGGGGGCCAGGGAGACACCGGGGAGCTGTTTTTT. Its translation is CASSAQRGGQGDTGELFF.

The rearrangement joins TRBV18 to TRBJ1-6; TRBD1 agrees at 8 bases. V trimming: 1 base; J trimming: 5 bases; junction bases outside the gene matches: 1. The CDR3 sequence is 15 residues long. In germline, CDR1 is KGHSH, CDR2 LQKENI. The DNA of the CDR3 is TGTGCCAGCTCACCACTGACAGGGGATAATTCACCCCTCCACTTT. Its protein product is CASSPLTGDNSPLHF.

V usage is TRBV6-1 and J usage is TRBJ2-5; 10 bases match TRBD2. The V segment lost 2 bases and the J segment 2 bases; nucleotides outside the gene matches: 8. Per the germline V gene, CDR1 is MNHNS and CDR2 is SASEGT. This CDR3 contains 17 residues. CDR3 DNA sequence: TGTGCCAGCAGTGAATGGTCCGGGACTAGCGCTCAAGAGACCCAGTACTTC. Amino acid sequence: CASSEWSGTSAQETQYF.

CDR3 coding DNA: TGTGCCAGCCGACAGGGGACCTACACCGGGGAGCTGTTTTTT. This encodes CASRQGTYTGELFF. The rearrangement joins TRBV9 to TRBJ2-2; 8 bases fit TRBD1. V gave up 7 bases and J gave up 3 bases; unmatched junction bases: 5. Germline-derived CDR1 and CDR2 are SGDLS and YYNGEE. The CDR3 is 14 residues long.

The chain combines TRBV14 with TRBJ2-3, with D hard to call. The germline V gene has CDR1 SGHDN and CDR2 FVKESK. The CDR3 consists of 15 residues. V lost 0 bases and J 0 bases, leaving 7 bases between the germline ends. The CDR3 sequence: CASSQDRRSTDTQYF. CDR3 bases: TGTGCCAGCAGCCAAGATCGCAGAAGCACAGATACGCAGTATTTT. The entire variable domain, with the rest obtained from reference TRBV14 and TRBJ2-3, is as follows: EAGVTQFPSHSVIEKGQTVTLRCDPISGHDNLYWYRRVMGKEIKFLLHFVKESKQDESGMPNNRFLAERTGGTYSTLKVQPAELEDSGVYFCASSQDRRSTDTQYFGPGTRLTVL.

J is TRBJ2-7 and V is TRBV19, with D hard to call. V dropped 0 bases and J dropped 3 bases, with 6 bases sitting between them. This CDR3 is 13 amino acids long. Germline V CDR1 and CDR2: LNHDA, SQIVND (reference sequence). The DNA of the CDR3 is TGTGCCAGTAGTATAGAGGACGGCTACGAGCAGTACTTC. Its translation is CASSIEDGYEQYF.

The chain employs TRBV4-3 and TRBJ2-3, with D possibly called TRBD1 or TRBD2 (5 bases each). CDR3 length equals 19 residues. CDR1 is LGHNA, CDR2 YSLEER, per germline. Trimming took 0 bases from V and 1 from J, leaving 20 bases between them. The CDR3 DNA is TGCGCCAGCAGCCAAGAAGATTGGAGGACAACGGCTCGCACAGATACGCAGTATTTT. This encodes CASSQEDWRTTARTDTQYF.

The chain couples TRBV5-6 to TRBJ1-4; 10 bases line up with TRBD1. The trim removed 4 bases at V and 8 bases at J, leaving 11 bases unmatched. The V gene's germline CDR1 is SGHDT and CDR2 YYEEEE. CDR3 length equals 16 residues. In DNA, the CDR3 is TGTGCCAGCAGCAACCGGGACAGGGGTTCGAGGGAAAAACTGTTTTTT. It encodes CASSNRDRGSREKLFF.

The chain employs TRBV18 and TRBJ2-1; D might be TRBD1 (5 bases). The V gene lost 0 bases and the J gene lost 10 bases, with 13 bases spanning the gap. CDR1 and CDR2 (germline): KGHSH, LQKENI. This CDR3 has 14 residues. CDR3 residues: CASSPPQERREQFF. In DNA form, the CDR3 reads TGTGCCAGCTCACCACCACAGGAACGAAGGGAGCAGTTCTTC.